This T cell receptor (beta chain) appears in the sequencing data of a study of cytomegalovirus exposure and HLA in healthy donors. General study points: Several of the most significant clusters appeared linked to common viral pathogens, based on a later analysis. TCR sequences were mostly rare, though some public TCRs occurred in many donors. Presence/absence comparisons presumed near-even sequencing depth among donors.

On this clone: Antigen specificity is unknown.

The ends lost 6 bases at V and 12 bases at J; junction bases unmatched: 14. The CDR3 is 15 amino acids. Germline-derived CDR1 and CDR2 are ENHRY and SYGVKD. PCR amplification relied on 60 Vbeta primers (plus 13 Jbeta primers). Only in-frame clones appear in the TCRdb table, and some are missing; sequencing was by immunoSEQ multiplex PCR. The table records under 150,000 clones, over 60% of them present only once. Sequencing was performed on PBMCs. The sequence was obtained from a man aged 25-45 years in good health and CMV-seropositive. This chain links TRBV10-3 with TRBJ2-4, with 10 bases that match TRBD1. The CDR3 DNA is TGTGCCATCAGAGCCGGGACAGGGGTTGACGACAGTCAGTACTTC. It encodes CAIRAGTGVDDSQYF.